The 10 T cell receptor beta chains below were found in one sample sequenced in a study of shared clonotypes between healthy human individuals (dated by TCRdb to 2020 to 2022). Receptor libraries were prepared by the immunoSEQ multiplex PCR assay. Held by TCRdb, this immuneACCESS table contains in-frame sequences only and omits some clones. Under half of the omission traces to an unresolved V gene where checked; the cause of the rest is unknown. A total of 75,000 to 100,000 clones appear in this sample, around 47% of them only once. The leading ten clones occupy about 16% of the sample. Material for sequencing was PBMCs. The receptors come from a woman aged 40 to 49 in good health. Some clones in this sample may be carry-over from other donors' samples.

There are many counts of this clone. This chain joins TRBV5-4 and TRBJ2-2, with 8 bases fitting TRBD2. Germline assignment: CDR1 SGHNT and CDR2 YYREEE (reference sequence). The V gene end was trimmed by 4 bases and the J gene end by 7 bases; junction bases not matched to a gene: 12. The length of the CDR3 is 16 residues. The CDR3 here is CASSPRGGRMVGELFF. Written as DNA, the CDR3 is TGTGCCAGCAGCCCACGAGGCGGGAGGATGGTCGGGGAGCTGTTTTTT.

A word on this clone: A read error is likely here: a far larger clone is one base away. V gene TRBV30 combines with J gene TRBJ1-4, with D uncertain. Germline values: CDR1 GTSNPN, CDR2 SVGIG (reference sequence). The CDR3 length is 14 residues. The V end lost 4 bases, the J end lost 6 bases, and 15 bases lay between the germline ends. CDR3 protein: CAWNRPGDDEKLFF. The DNA of the CDR3 is TGTGCCTGGAACCGCCCGGGTGATGATGAAAAACTGTTTTTT.

The V gene is TRBV30, the J gene TRBJ1-4, with D possibly being TRBD1 (6 bases). Germline lookup yields CDR1 GTSNPN and CDR2 SVGIG (reference sequence). Trimming cost V 4 bases and J 8 bases, with 17 bases left between them. This CDR3 is 14 amino acids long. CDR3 DNA sequence: TGTGCCTGGAATCCTCAAGGGGGGAGCGAAAAACTGTTTTTT. It yields the protein CAWNPQGGSEKLFF.

About this clone: A much larger clone lies a single base off, so this may be a read error. No conserved phenylalanine or tryptophan is present at the end of the CDR3, so a read error is the likely explanation. The chain carries TRBV5-1 and TRBJ2-6, with TRBD1 as a possible D gene (6 bases). The V gene lost 4 bases and the J gene lost 0 bases, with 8 bases spanning the gap. The CDR3 runs to 15 residues. CDR1 and CDR2 from the germline V gene are SGHRS and YFSETQ. The CDR3 here is CASSLDSSGANVLTS. CDR3 coding DNA: TGCGCCAGCAGCCTGGACAGCTCTGGGGCCAACGTCCTGACTTCC.

The chain carries TRBV29-1 and TRBJ2-7; TRBD1 agrees at 8 bases. The V and J ends lost 6 bases and 2 bases, in that order; junction bases with no gene match: 6. Germline V gene data show CDR1 as SQVTM and CDR2 as ANQGSEA. The CDR3 is 13 amino acids. CDR3 coding DNA: TGCAGCGTCGGACAGGGTTCGCCCTACGAGCAGTACTTC. Protein sequence: CSVGQGSPYEQYF.

The V and J genes are TRBV7-4 and TRBJ1-2, with D possibly matching TRBD1 (6 bases). Per germline, CDR1 SGHVT and CDR2 SQSDAQ. V lost 5 bases, J lost 5 bases, and 18 bases lay in between. This CDR3 comprises 15 residues. DNA for the CDR3: TGTGCCAGCAGCCCCTCAGGGGACATTTATTATGGCTACACCTTC. Residues: CASSPSGDIYYGYTF.

V gene TRBV6-1 combines with J gene TRBJ1-2; perhaps TRBD1 as D (6 bases). CDR1 is MNHNS and CDR2 is SASEGT in the germline V gene. The CDR3 contains 15 residues. V gave up 4 bases and J gave up 7 bases, with 19 bases separating them. The CDR3 sequence: CASSVARDTICGYTF. CDR3 bases: TGTGCCAGCAGTGTGGCTCGGGACACAATCTGTGGCTACACCTTC.

V and J are TRBV6-5 and TRBJ2-5; D is ambiguous. The end of the DNA fits TRBJ2-7 better, so the J call may be wrong. CDR1 MNHEY and CDR2 SVGAGI come from the germline V gene. The CDR3 is 12 amino acids. DNA of the CDR3: TGTGCCAGCAGTGATTTGCCCTACGAGCAGTACTTC. The encoded protein is CASSDLPYEQYF.

The CDR3 bases are TGTGCCAGCAGCTCCCGTAGGGGAGGGGGCATTCAGTACTTC. It specifies CASSSRRGGGIQYF. The V and J genes are TRBV28 and TRBJ2-4, with D possibly TRBD2 on 7 matching bases. V shed 6 bases and J shed 9 bases, with 18 bases lying between them. Germline CDR1 reads MDHEN; CDR2 reads SYDVKM. The CDR3 spans 14 residues.

The chain joins TRBV7-2 to TRBJ2-6, with TRBD1 matching over 8 bases. J lost 2 bases, V lost 4 bases, and 7 bases had no gene match. Germline lookup yields CDR1 SGHTA and CDR2 FQGNSA. This CDR3 region has 17 residues. The CDR3 loop reads CASSSGQGPPGANVLTF. CDR3 DNA sequence: TGTGCCAGCAGCTCCGGACAGGGCCCCCCTGGGGCCAACGTCCTGACTTTC.